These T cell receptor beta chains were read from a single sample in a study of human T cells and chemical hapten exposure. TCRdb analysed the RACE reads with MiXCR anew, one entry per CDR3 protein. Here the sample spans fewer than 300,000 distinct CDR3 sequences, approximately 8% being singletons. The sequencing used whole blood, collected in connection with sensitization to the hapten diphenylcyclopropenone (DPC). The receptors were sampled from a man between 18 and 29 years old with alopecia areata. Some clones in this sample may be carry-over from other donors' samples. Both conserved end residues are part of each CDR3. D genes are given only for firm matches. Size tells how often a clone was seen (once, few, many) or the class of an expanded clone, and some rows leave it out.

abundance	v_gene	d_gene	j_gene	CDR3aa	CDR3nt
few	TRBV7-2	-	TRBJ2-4	CASSRPDGKNIQYF	TGTGCCAGCAGTAGGCCGGACGGTAAAAACATTCAGTACTTC
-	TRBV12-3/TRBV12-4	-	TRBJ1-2	CASSLVPAGHGYTF	TGTGCCAGCAGTTTAGTTCCGGCAGGGCATGGCTACACCTTC
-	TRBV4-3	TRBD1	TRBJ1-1	CASSPEGTGGEAFF	TGCGCCAGCAGCCCCGAAGGGACAGGGGGTGAAGCTTTCTTT
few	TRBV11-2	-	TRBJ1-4	CASSFGHEKLFF	TGTGCCAGCAGCTTCGGACATGAAAAACTGTTTTTT
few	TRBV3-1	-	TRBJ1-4	CASSQTDSQVEKLFF	TGTGCCAGCAGCCAAACCGACAGCCAGGTAGAAAAACTGTTTTTT
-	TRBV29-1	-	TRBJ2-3	CSVEPGPKDTQYF	TGCAGCGTTGAACCGGGGCCCAAGGATACGCAGTATTTT
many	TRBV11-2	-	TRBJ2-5	CASSLVRLNRGTQYF	TGTGCCAGCAGCTTAGTAAGACTTAATAGGGGGACCCAGTACTTC
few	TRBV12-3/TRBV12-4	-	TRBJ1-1	CASTLGVEAFF	TGTGCCAGCACCTTGGGGGTTGAAGCTTTCTTT
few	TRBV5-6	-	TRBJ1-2	CASSPPHQFYGYTF	TGTGCCAGCAGCCCACCCCACCAATTCTATGGCTACACCTTC
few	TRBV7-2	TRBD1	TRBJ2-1	CASSLSQGAYNEQFF	TGTGCCAGCAGCTTAAGCCAGGGGGCTTACAATGAGCAGTTCTTC
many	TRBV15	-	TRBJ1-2	CATSRDLSDQRQDINYGYTF	TGTGCCACCAGCAGAGATCTTAGCGACCAAAGACAGGATATAAACTATGGCTACACCTTC
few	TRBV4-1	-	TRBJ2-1	CASSLKDTSNEQFF	TGCGCCAGCAGCCTCAAGGACACGAGCAATGAGCAGTTCTTC
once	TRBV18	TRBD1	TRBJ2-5	CASSQDRGNQETQYF	TGTGCCAGCTCCCAGGACAGGGGAAACCAAGAGACCCAGTACTTC
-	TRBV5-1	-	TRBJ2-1	CASSLGGLGNEQFF	TGCGCCAGCAGCTTGGGGGGCCTAGGCAATGAGCAGTTCTTC
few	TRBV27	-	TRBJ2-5	CASSFSPREETQYF	TGTGCCAGCAGTTTTAGCCCCAGGGAGGAGACCCAGTACTTC
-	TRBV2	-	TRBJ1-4	CASMGRSFEKLFF	TGTGCCAGCATGGGTCGGAGCTTTGAAAAACTGTTTTTT
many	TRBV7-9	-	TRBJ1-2	CASSFSDGYTF	TGTGCCAGCAGCTTCTCTGATGGCTACACCTTC
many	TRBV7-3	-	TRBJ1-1	CASSSRVQNTEAFF	TGTGCCAGCAGCTCCAGGGTACAGAACACTGAAGCTTTCTTT
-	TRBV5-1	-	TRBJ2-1	CASSLVEEQFF	TGCGCCAGCAGCTTGGTTGAGGAGCAGTTCTTC
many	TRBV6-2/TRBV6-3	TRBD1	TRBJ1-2	CATEDRKGGYGYTF	TGTGCCACCGAGGACAGGAAGGGTGGCTATGGCTACACCTTC
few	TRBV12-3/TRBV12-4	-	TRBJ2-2	CASSGGTANTGELFF	TGTGCCAGCAGTGGAGGGACGGCGAACACCGGGGAGCTGTTTTTT
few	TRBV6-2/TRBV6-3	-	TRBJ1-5	CASRAPQDSNQPQHF	TGTGCCAGCAGAGCGCCACAGGACAGCAATCAGCCCCAGCATTTT
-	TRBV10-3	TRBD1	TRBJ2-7	CAVKGDRQAYEQYF	TGTGCCGTCAAAGGGGACAGGCAAGCCTACGAGCAGTACTTC
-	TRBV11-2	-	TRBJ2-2	CASRRIGTANTGELFF	TGTGCCAGCAGACGGATTGGGACGGCGAACACCGGGGAGCTGTTTTTT
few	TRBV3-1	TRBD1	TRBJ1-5	CASSQGTGVGNQPQHF	TGTGCCAGCAGCCAAGGGACAGGGGTAGGCAATCAGCCCCAGCATTTT
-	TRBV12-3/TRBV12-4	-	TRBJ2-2	CASSPEVGGRVHTGELFF	TGTGCCAGCAGTCCCGAGGTCGGGGGGCGAGTTCACACCGGGGAGCTGTTTTTT
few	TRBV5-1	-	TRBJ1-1	CASSTRQPNTEAFF	TGCGCCAGCAGCACCCGACAGCCGAACACTGAAGCTTTCTTT
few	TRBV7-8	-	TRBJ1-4	CASSRRTAATNEKLFF	TGTGCCAGCAGCCGTCGGACAGCCGCAACTAATGAAAAACTGTTTTTT
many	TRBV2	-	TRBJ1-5	CASRGDSYSNQPQHF	TGTGCCAGCAGGGGTGACAGCTATAGCAATCAGCCCCAGCATTTT
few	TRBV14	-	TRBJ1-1	CASSQVYPGPSTEAFF	TGTGCCAGCAGCCAAGTGTACCCGGGGCCGAGCACTGAAGCTTTCTTT
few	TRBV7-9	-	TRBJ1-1	CASSPGVRSTEAFF	TGTGCCAGCAGCCCCGGGGTAAGGAGCACTGAAGCTTTCTTT
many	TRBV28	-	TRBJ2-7	CASSFTSSYEQYF	TGTGCCAGCAGTTTTACAAGCTCCTACGAGCAGTACTTC
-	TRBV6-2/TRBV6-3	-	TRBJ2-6	CASSDADSGANVLTF	TGTGCCAGCAGTGACGCAGATTCTGGGGCCAACGTCCTGACTTTC
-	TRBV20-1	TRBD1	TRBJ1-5	CSASFRTGSDQPQHF	TGCAGTGCTAGTTTCAGGACAGGGTCGGATCAGCCCCAGCATTTT
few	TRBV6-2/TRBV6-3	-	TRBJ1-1	CASSETRRNTEAFF	TGTGCCAGCAGTGAAACTCGACGGAACACTGAAGCTTTCTTT
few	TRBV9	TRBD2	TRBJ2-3	CASSSRREGPADTQYF	TGTGCCAGCAGCTCGCGAAGGGAGGGGCCGGCAGATACGCAGTATTTT
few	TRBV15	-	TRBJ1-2	CATSISRDSLGTNGYTF	TGTGCCACCAGCATCTCCCGGGACTCTCTTGGGACCAATGGCTACACCTTC
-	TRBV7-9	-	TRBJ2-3	CASSRAGFGGTDTQYF	TGTGCCAGCAGCCGGGCGGGGTTCGGGGGCACAGATACGCAGTATTTT
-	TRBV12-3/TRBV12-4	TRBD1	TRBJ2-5	CASRKGAPETQYF	TGTGCCAGCAGAAAGGGGGCCCCAGAGACCCAGTACTTC
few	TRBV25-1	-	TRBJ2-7	CASSERGGGWQYF	TGTGCCAGCAGTGAAAGGGGAGGGGGGTGGCAGTACTTC
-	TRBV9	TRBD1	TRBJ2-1	CASSVTGTGNEQFF	TGTGCCAGCAGCGTAACCGGGACAGGCAATGAGCAGTTCTTC
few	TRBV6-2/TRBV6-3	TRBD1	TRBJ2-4	CASSYSSDRGGNIQYF	TGTGCCAGCAGTTACTCGTCGGACAGGGGAGGAAACATTCAGTACTTC